The 9 T cell receptor beta chains reported below all come from one sample, sequenced in a study of blood T cell repertoires in COVID-19. The protocol was immunoSEQ multiplex PCR, while the TCRdb copy is restricted to in-frame clones and leaves out a portion. The sample carries 200,000 to 300,000 clones, 88% recorded once. The material sequenced was PBMCs or T cells enriched from blood (not recorded which). Source of these receptors: a woman in her 40s who had been exposed to COVID-19.

The V gene is TRBV12-5, the J gene TRBJ1-2, with 7 bases fitting TRBD1. The CDR3 sequence is 15 residues long. V lost 1 base to trimming and J lost 2 bases; unmatched junction nucleotides: 4. The germline V gene has CDR1 LGHNT and CDR2 FRNRAP. The chain's CDR3 is CASGLGQGQNYGYTF. The CDR3 DNA reads as TGTGCTAGTGGTTTGGGCCAGGGACAGAACTATGGCTACACCTTC.

The chain combines TRBV6-5 with TRBJ2-4; possibly TRBD2 for D (5 bases). The CDR3 is 15 amino acids. Germline CDR1 and CDR2: MNHEY and SVGAGI. Trimming stripped 5 bases from V and 0 bases from J, with 11 bases between. The CDR3 reads CASSPYEGAKNIQYF. CDR3 bases: TGTGCCAGCAGTCCTTACGAGGGAGCCAAAAACATTCAGTACTTC.

In the case of this clone: Other nucleotide sequences from this sample produce the same CDR3. The chain uses TRBV27 and TRBJ1-5; 7 bases fit TRBD1. Per the germline V gene, CDR1 is MNHEY and CDR2 is SMNVEV (reference sequence). The CDR3 consists of 13 residues. J was trimmed by 6 bases and V by 2 bases; bases with no gene match: 1. The CDR3 DNA sequence: TGTGCCAGCAGTTTAGCAGGGGGTCAGCCCCAGCATTTT. It translates to CASSLAGGQPQHF.

The sample holds a few counts of this clone. CDR3 sequence (DNA): TGTGCCAGCACCTCGGGACAGGGGGTCTTCAATGAGCAGTTCTTC. Its protein is CASTSGQGVFNEQFF. The chain couples TRBV11-1 to TRBJ2-1; the match to TRBD1 covers 11 bases. CDR1 is SGHAT and CDR2 is FQDESV in the germline V gene (reference sequence). V trimming: 7 bases; J trimming: 6 bases; junction bases outside the gene matches: 8. This CDR3 is 15 amino acids long.

This chain uses TRBV7-2 with TRBJ2-3, with 11 bases lining up with TRBD2. V lost 3 bases, J lost 5 bases, and 7 bases stayed unmatched. Germline V gene lookup returns CDR1 SGHTA and CDR2 FQGNSA. The CDR3 loop spans 16 amino acids. The DNA for the CDR3 is TGTGCCAGCAGCTTGCCCTTAGCGGGGGGGCGAGATACGCAGTATTTT. This encodes CASSLPLAGGRDTQYF.

V gene TRBV6-5 combines with J gene TRBJ2-5; 7 nucleotides match TRBD1. The CDR3 runs to 15 residues. J gave up 2 bases and V 0 bases, and 3 bases lay outside the gene matches. Germline CDR1 and CDR2: MNHEY and SVGAGI. CDR3 amino acids: CASSYSQGPQETQYF. DNA for the CDR3: TGTGCCAGCAGTTACTCACAGGGGCCTCAAGAGACCCAGTACTTC.

The chain recombines TRBV18 with TRBJ1-2; 7 bases line up with TRBD1. From germline, CDR1 is KGHSH and CDR2 LQKENI. CDR3 length equals 15 residues. V lost 2 bases, J lost 4 bases, and 7 bases stayed unmatched. The CDR3 sequence is CASSPNRDSSYGYTF. In nucleotides, the CDR3 is TGTGCCAGCTCACCAAACCGGGACAGTTCCTATGGCTACACCTTC.

The V and J genes are TRBV18 and TRBJ2-2; 10 bases align to TRBD1. The ends lost 6 bases at V and 7 bases at J; junction bases unmatched: 11. The germline V gene has CDR1 KGHSH and CDR2 LQKENI. The CDR3 loop spans 16 amino acids. CDR3 DNA: TGTGCCAGCTCCCAAGCATCGGGACAGGGGAACGGGGAGCTGTTTTTT. It is translated as CASSQASGQGNGELFF.

This clone came up once. J is TRBJ2-7 and V is TRBV5-8; D is ambiguous. Trimming took off 2 bases at V and 5 bases at J, with 8 bases between the two ends. The CDR3 is 12 amino acids. CDR1 is SGHTS and CDR2 is YDEGEE in the germline V gene. The CDR3 spells CASSFLQNEQYV. The CDR3 DNA is TGTGCCAGCAGCTTTCTCCAGAACGAGCAGTACGTC.